The 12 T cell receptor beta chains reported below all come from one sample, sequenced in a study of shared clonotypes between healthy human individuals. Using immunoSEQ multiplex PCR, the repertoire was profiled, and TCRdb retains in-frame clones only, with some absent. Altogether around 720,000 clones are present, around three quarters being singletons, with the ten largest covering 1.5% to 2%. The sample comprised memory CD4+ T cells sorted from blood. Subset defined: CD45RA-negative fraction. These receptors all come from a woman aged 25 to 39 in good health.

The chain joins TRBV4-2 to TRBJ2-5; D perhaps matches TRBD1 (6 bases). The CDR3 sequence is 20 residues long. V gave up 4 bases and J gave up 0 bases, with 27 bases separating them. From germline, CDR1 is LGHNA and CDR2 YNFKEQ. For the CDR3, the DNA is TGTGCCAGCAGCCGCACCGCGGTGGGTAGGGTGGGGGCGTACCAAGAGACCCAGTACTTC. This translates into CASSRTAVGRVGAYQETQYF.

J is TRBJ2-2 and V is TRBV28; 8 nucleotides line up with TRBD1. Germline V gene data show CDR1 as MDHEN and CDR2 as SYDVKM. This CDR3 contains 15 residues. The V gene end was trimmed by 5 bases and the J gene end by 2 bases; junction bases not matched to a gene: 4. The CDR3 loop is CASSTPGGNTGELFF. The CDR3 DNA is TGTGCCAGCAGTACCCCAGGGGGCAACACCGGGGAGCTGTTTTTT.

This sequence joins TRBV28 and TRBJ2-4; possibly TRBD1 for D (6 bases). CDR1 and CDR2 (germline): MDHEN, SYDVKM. With 0 bases removed from V and 1 base from J, the gap between germline ends came to 19 bases. The CDR3 is 19 residues long. The CDR3 DNA reads TGTGCCAGCAGTTTATGGGCAGGGGACCCGCGCATGGCCAAAAACATTCAGTACTTC. It yields the protein CASSLWAGDPRMAKNIQYF.

This clone was counted at least ten times. The chain employs TRBV19 and TRBJ1-5; D gene ambiguous. This CDR3 has 13 residues. The V end lost 7 bases, the J end lost 9 bases, and 16 bases lay between the germline ends. Germline V CDR1 and CDR2: LNHDA, SQIVND (reference sequence). The CDR3 reads CASTGRGSMPQHF. The CDR3 DNA follows: TGTGCCAGTACCGGGCGGGGTTCGATGCCCCAGCATTTT.

This clone was seen a few times. The chain uses TRBV14 and TRBJ2-5; TRBD1 agrees at 10 bases. Germline trimming cut 4 bases from V and 4 bases from J; bases unmatched to any gene: 9. Germline lookup yields CDR1 SGHDN and CDR2 FVKESK. The CDR3 consists of 16 residues. CDR3 DNA: TGTGCCAGCAGCCCAGCTCGGACAGGGGGAACAGAGACCCAGTACTTC. It is translated as CASSPARTGGTETQYF.

The chain uses TRBV18 and TRBJ2-3; D might be TRBD1 or TRBD2, each matching 5 bases. Germline V gene sequence: CDR1 KGHSH, CDR2 LQKENI. The V gene lost 3 bases and the J gene lost 0 bases, with 7 bases spanning the gap. This CDR3 is built from 14 residues. CDR3 in amino acids: CASSPGASTDTQYF. DNA of the CDR3: TGTGCCAGCTCACCCGGGGCGAGCACAGATACGCAGTATTTT.

Only a few counts were recorded for this clone. The chain joins TRBV28 to TRBJ1-5; D not resolved. V was shortened by 5 bases and J by 7 bases, with 12 bases between the two germline ends. The CDR3 length is 13 residues. Germline CDR1 is MDHEN and CDR2 is SYDVKM. In nucleotides, the CDR3 is TGTGCCAGCAGTGGGCTTCAAAGCCAGCCCCAGCATTTT. Its translation is CASSGLQSQPQHF.

J is TRBJ2-3 and V is TRBV5-1, with 10 bases matching TRBD2. Germline CDR1 and CDR2: SGHRS and YFSETQ. V dropped 5 bases and J dropped 3; count of bases not matched to a gene: 6. This CDR3 has 15 amino acids. CDR3 DNA: TGCGCCAGCAGTTCCGGGACTAGCGTAACAGATACGCAGTATTTT. It codes for CASSSGTSVTDTQYF.

The CDR3 nucleotides read TGTGCCAGCAAACCCCACGGGGTAGCCAAAAACATTCAGTACTTC. Its protein product is CASKPHGVAKNIQYF. This chain links TRBV28 with TRBJ2-4, with D perhaps TRBD2 (5 bases). Trimming stripped 7 bases from V and 0 bases from J, with 13 bases between. Germline CDR1 MDHEN, CDR2 SYDVKM. CDR3 length: 15 amino acids. Full variable domain (rest looked up from reference TRBV28 and TRBJ2-4): DVKVTQSSRYLVKRTGEKVFLECVQDMDHENMFWYRQDPGLGLRLIYFSYDVKMKEKGDIPEGYSVSREKKERFSLILESASTNQTSMYLCASKPHGVAKNIQYFGAGTRLSVL.

This clone was seen a single time. The CDR3: CASSIAAGGGGYNEQFF. The CDR3 DNA follows: TGTGCCAGTAGTATCGCAGCGGGAGGTGGTGGGTACAATGAGCAGTTCTTC. The rearrangement joins TRBV19 to TRBJ2-1; 9 bases are a match to TRBD2. The CDR3 contains 17 residues. CDR1 is LNHDA and CDR2 is SQIVND in the germline V gene (reference sequence). V gave up 3 bases and J gave up 4 bases; unmatched junction bases: 10.

The chain employs TRBV5-1 and TRBJ2-3; maybe TRBD2 (6 bases). V gave up 4 bases and J gave up 1 base, with 13 bases separating them. Germline assignment: CDR1 SGHRS and CDR2 YFSETQ. CDR3 size: 15 residues. CDR3 region: CASSGGLRGTDTQYF. The CDR3 DNA follows: TGCGCCAGCAGCGGGGGACTCAGGGGCACAGATACGCAGTATTTT.

The V gene is TRBV28, the J gene TRBJ1-1; D remains ambiguous. CDR3 length equals 12 residues. V was shortened by 7 bases and J by 7 bases, with 13 bases between the two germline ends. The germline V gene has CDR1 MDHEN and CDR2 SYDVKM. This CDR3 is CASTPTAGEAFF. CDR3 bases: TGTGCCAGCACCCCCACGGCGGGTGAAGCTTTCTTT.